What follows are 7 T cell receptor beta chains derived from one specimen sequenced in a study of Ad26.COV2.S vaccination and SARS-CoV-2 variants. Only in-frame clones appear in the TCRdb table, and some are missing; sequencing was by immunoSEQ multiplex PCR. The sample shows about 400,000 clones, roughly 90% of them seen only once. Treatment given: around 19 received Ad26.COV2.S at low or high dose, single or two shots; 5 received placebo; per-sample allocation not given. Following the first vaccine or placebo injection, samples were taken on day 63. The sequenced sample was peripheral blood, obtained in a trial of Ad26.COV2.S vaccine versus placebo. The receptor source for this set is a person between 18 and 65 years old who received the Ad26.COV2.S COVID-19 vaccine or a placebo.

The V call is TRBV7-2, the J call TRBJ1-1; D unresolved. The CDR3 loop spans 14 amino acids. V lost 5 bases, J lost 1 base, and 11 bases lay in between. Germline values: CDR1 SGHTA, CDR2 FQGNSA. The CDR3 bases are TGTGCCAGCAGCCCCGCCCCGGGGAACACTGAAGCTTTCTTT. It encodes CASSPAPGNTEAFF. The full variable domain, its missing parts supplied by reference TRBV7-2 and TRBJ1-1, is GAGVSQSPSNKVTEKGKDVELRCDPISGHTALYWYRQSLGQGLEFLIYFQGNSAPDKSGLPSDRFSAERTGGSVSTLTIQRTQQEDSAVYLCASSPAPGNTEAFFGQGTRLTVV.

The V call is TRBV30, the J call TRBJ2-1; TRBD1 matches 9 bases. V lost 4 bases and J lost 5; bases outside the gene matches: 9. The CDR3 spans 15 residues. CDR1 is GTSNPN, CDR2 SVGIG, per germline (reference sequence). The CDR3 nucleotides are TGTGCCTGGACCGCGGACAGGGGCTTGAACAATGAGCAGTTCTTC. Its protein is CAWTADRGLNNEQFF.

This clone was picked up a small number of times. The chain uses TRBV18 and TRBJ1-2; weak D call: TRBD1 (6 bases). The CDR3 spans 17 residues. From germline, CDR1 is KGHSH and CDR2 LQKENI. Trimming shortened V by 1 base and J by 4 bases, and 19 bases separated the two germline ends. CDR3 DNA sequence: TGTGCCAGCTCACCACTCGGGGGCAGGGCGGACCCCTATGGCTACACCTTC. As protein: CASSPLGGRADPYGYTF.

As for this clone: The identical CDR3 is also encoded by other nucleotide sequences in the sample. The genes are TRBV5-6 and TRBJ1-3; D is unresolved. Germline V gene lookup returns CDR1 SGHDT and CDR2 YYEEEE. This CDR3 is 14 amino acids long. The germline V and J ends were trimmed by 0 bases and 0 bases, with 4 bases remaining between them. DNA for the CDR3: TGTGCCAGCAGCTTGGGAAACTCTGGAAACACCATATATTTT. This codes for CASSLGNSGNTIYF.

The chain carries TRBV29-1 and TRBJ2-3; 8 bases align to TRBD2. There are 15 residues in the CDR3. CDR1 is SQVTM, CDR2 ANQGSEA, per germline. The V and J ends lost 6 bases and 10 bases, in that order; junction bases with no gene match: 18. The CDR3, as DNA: TGCAGCGTCGGGGGGGGAAATAACGGGAGGCTAGCGCAGTATTTT. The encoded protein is CSVGGGNNGRLAQYF.

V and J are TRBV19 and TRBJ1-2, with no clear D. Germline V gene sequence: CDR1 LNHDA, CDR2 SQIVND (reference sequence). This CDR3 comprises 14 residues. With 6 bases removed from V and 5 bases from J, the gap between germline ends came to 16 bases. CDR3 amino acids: CASRALVRGYGYTF. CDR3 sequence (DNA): TGTGCCAGTAGAGCCCTTGTTCGGGGATATGGCTACACCTTC.

The chain's CDR3 is CASSSQGLNEKLFF. The CDR3 region has the DNA TGTGCCAGCAGTTCACAGGGACTTAATGAAAAACTGTTTTTT. V gene TRBV27 combines with J gene TRBJ1-4, with D perhaps TRBD1 (6 bases). Germline-derived CDR1 and CDR2 are MNHEY and SMNVEV (reference sequence). Deletions cut 4 bases from V and 4 bases from J, with 10 bases between. The CDR3 runs to 14 residues. Variable domain in full (rest from reference TRBV27 and TRBJ1-4): EAQVTQNPRYLITVTGKKLTVTCSQNMNHEYMSWYRQDPGLGLRQIYYSMNVEVTDKGDVPEGYKVSRKEKRNFPLILESPSPNQTSLYFCASSSQGLNEKLFFGSGTQLSVL.